Listed below are T cell receptor beta chains from one sample, sequenced in a study of CD8+CD57+ T cells in acquired aplastic anemia. MiXCR was run by TCRdb on the reads, yielding one entry per CDR3 protein. The table has some 410,000 distinct CDR3 sequences, just under 70% seen once; the top ten hold 3% to 5%. Sequencing input: sorted CD4+, CD8+, or CD8+CD57+ T cells (not recorded which) from PBMCs. The receptor set was obtained from a human donor in good health, serving as a control. Each CDR3 is given with its conserved first and last residue. D genes are given only for firm matches. Size values are once, few and many counts, or a class for expanded clones, and some rows have none.

TRBJ1-2 TRBV19 . . CASSIGRGYGYTF
TRBJ2-2 TRBV9 . . CASSRQGGATGELFF
TRBJ1-2 TRBV20-1 TRBD1 . CSARLGTGGGDGYTF
TRBJ2-7 TRBV6-2/TRBV6-3 TRBD2 . CASSRRGMVKFVNEQYF
TRBJ2-1 TRBV7-6 . . CASSLSTSSLLF
TRBJ1-1 TRBV7-2 . . CASSHRLLDMTPPEAFF
TRBJ2-2 TRBV29-1 TRBD1 many CSVAGQGNTGELFF
TRBJ2-1 TRBV15 . . CATSTLRESPNFEQFF
TRBJ1-6 TRBV6-2/TRBV6-3 . . CASRPLLTGTRDSPLHF
TRBJ1-4 TRBV20-1 TRBD1 . CSASLEGTEVEKLFF
TRBJ1-1 TRBV10-2 . . CASARPNTEAFF
TRBJ2-3 TRBV12-3/TRBV12-4 . once CASSPVGAGDTQYF
TRBJ2-7 TRBV29-1 TRBD1 . CSVGTGDTYEQYF
TRBJ1-1 TRBV10-2 . . CTSDGGAGTTEAFF
TRBJ1-1 TRBV10-3 . few CAIGLGTEAFF
TRBJ2-7 TRBV20-1 . . CSVRRSASAQYF
TRBJ1-2 TRBV2 TRBD1 . CASSSRQGGANYHLTF
TRBJ2-3 TRBV7-2 . . CASSADESSTDTHYF
TRBJ2-2 TRBV20-1 . . CSAGGVSGERELFF
TRBJ2-1 TRBV20-1 . many CSARAWESSYNEQFF
TRBJ1-2 TRBV2 . . CASSAQATIGGYTF
TRBJ2-3 TRBV7-2 . . CASSPRMGANTHYF
TRBJ1-4 TRBV7-2 . . CASSLHAGRHDYTFF
TRBJ2-7 TRBV20-1 . once CSARDYSDYDEQYF
TRBJ1-4 TRBV7-8 . . CASSLGTQETEYLFF
TRBJ1-5 TRBV12-3/TRBV12-4 . once CASSLRASQPQHF
TRBJ1-1 TRBV19 . many CASRGTVYTEAFF
TRBJ2-7 TRBV10-3 TRBD2 . CAISENSGGAYEQYF
TRBJ1-4 TRBV15 . . CATRNIEGIEKLFF
TRBJ2-3 TRBV5-8 TRBD2 many CASSDPSGGTDTQYF
TRBJ2-7 TRBV10-1 . . CASTSNYRGFSYEQYF
TRBJ1-2 TRBV11-2 . . CASSRGLAGHIYEF
TRBJ2-7 TRBV7-2 . . CASRRGRDGADKQYF
TRBJ2-3 TRBV9 . . CASSAGWGLGTQYF
TRBJ2-5 TRBV5-1 TRBD1 many CASSRQGRETQYF
TRBJ2-1 TRBV20-1 . . CSARHSTNTEFF
TRBJ2-1 TRBV9 TRBD2 once CASSAREVSYNEQFF
TRBJ2-5 TRBV7-2 TRBD1 . CAGGTGSWETQYF
TRBJ2-1 TRBV9 TRBD1 many CASDRGNYNEQFF
TRBJ2-3 TRBV9 TRBD1 . CASSGTGHLTDTQYF
TRBJ2-7 TRBV7-2 . . CASRLTRGAYEQYF
TRBJ2-7 TRBV20-1 . . CSARDVRGQQYF
TRBJ2-7 TRBV10-1 . . CASRPGRLYEQYF
TRBJ2-5 TRBV7-2 . . CASSLGPSLFFSSTQYF
TRBJ1-5 TRBV4-1 TRBD1 . CASSQGMPWTGVNQPQRF
TRBJ1-2 TRBV29-1 TRBD1 . CSVGTGGTGYTF